The clone carrying this T cell receptor beta chain was seen more than once but under ten times. Its antigen is undetermined. This sample is part of a study of beta chain features in type 1 diabetes. Study observations and caveats: For Type 1 diabetes patients, all four CD4+ subsets carried TCRB CDR3s that were moderately but significantly shorter.

Isolated RNA was reverse transcribed in full, so expressed TCRB transcripts were sequenced. Reads from naive, central memory and regulatory T cell samples averaged approximately 3.7 million. The assay was immunoSEQ multiplex PCR, and TCRdb's table has in-frame clones only and misses some. This table has about 740,000 clones, roughly an eighth appearing once. This CDR3 is 17 amino acids long. Trimming removed 5 bases at V and 7 bases at J, with 24 bases between. The germline gives CDR1 SGHVS, CDR2 FQNEAQ. J is TRBJ1-5 and V is TRBV7-8, with a possible D match to TRBD1 (6 bases). The TCR was taken from a man aged 18 to 29 with type 1 diabetes. Sequencing was carried out using naive CD4+ T cells from blood. The CDR3 protein is CASSPYARGDGAQPQHF. CDR3 DNA: TGTGCCAGCAGCCCATATGCCAGGGGCGACGGAGCGCAGCCCCAGCATTTT.